The entry below describes one TCR beta chain. TCRdb keeps only in-frame clones here, not all; method: immunoSEQ multiplex PCR. Among more than 65,000 clones listed, under 95% were seen once. With V trimmed by 2 bases and J by 2 bases, 1 base remained unmatched. The CDR3 sequence is 16 residues long. Germline V gene lookup returns CDR1 MRHNA and CDR2 SNTAGT. The data stem from a study of T cells after somatic rescue of genetic block. The chain employs TRBV6-4 and TRBJ2-3; 13 positions agree with TRBD2. Sequencing used peripheral blood mononuclear cells (PBMCs). This TCR was sampled from a young man. The CDR3 region has the DNA TGTGCCAGCAGTGACGGGACTAGCGGGGCCACAGATACGCAGTATTTT. This translates into CASSDGTSGATDTQYF.